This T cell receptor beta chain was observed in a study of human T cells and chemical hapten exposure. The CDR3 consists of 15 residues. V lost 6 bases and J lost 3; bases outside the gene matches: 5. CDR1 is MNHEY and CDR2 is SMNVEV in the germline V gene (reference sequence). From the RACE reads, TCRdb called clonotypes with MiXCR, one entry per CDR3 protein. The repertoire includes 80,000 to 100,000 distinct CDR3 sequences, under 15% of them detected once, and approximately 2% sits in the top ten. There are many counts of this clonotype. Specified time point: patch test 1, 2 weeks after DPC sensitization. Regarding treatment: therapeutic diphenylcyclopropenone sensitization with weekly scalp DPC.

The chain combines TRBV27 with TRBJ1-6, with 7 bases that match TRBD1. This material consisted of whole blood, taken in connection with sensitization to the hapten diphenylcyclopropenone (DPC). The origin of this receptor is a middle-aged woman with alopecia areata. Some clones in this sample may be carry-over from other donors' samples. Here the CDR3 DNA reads TGTGCCAGCAGGGTGAGGGACAGCTATAATTCACCCCTCCACTTT. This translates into CASRVRDSYNSPLHF.